This T cell receptor beta chain derives from a study of OX40 agonist ivuxolimab in advanced cancers. Study-wide background: The study treated patients with ivuxolimab, an agonistic anti-OX40 (CD134) antibody.

On this clone: Its cognate antigen is unknown.

Study results and limitations: At 0.1 to 3.0 mg/kg, CD4+ and CD8+ blood T cells expanded clonally by week 6.

Libraries were prepared by immunoSEQ multiplex PCR; TCRdb keeps only in-frame clonotypes and omits some of them. Of more than 35,000 clones listed, approximately 80% are singletons. The CDR3 sequence is 14 residues long. V lost 4 bases, J lost 8 bases, and 8 bases stayed unmatched. Per the germline V gene, CDR1 is MNHEY and CDR2 is SVGAGI. This chain uses TRBV6-5 with TRBJ1-2; 9 positions match TRBD1. The sequencing used CD4+ or CD8+ T cells sorted from blood, collected in a trial of the OX40 agonist ivuxolimab. The origin of this receptor is an adult with an advanced solid tumor such as melanoma, head and neck, liver or kidney cancer. The CDR3 nucleotides are TGTGCCAGCAGTTCCCTGGACAGGGGAGGAGGCTACACCTTC. It codes for CASSSLDRGGGYTF.